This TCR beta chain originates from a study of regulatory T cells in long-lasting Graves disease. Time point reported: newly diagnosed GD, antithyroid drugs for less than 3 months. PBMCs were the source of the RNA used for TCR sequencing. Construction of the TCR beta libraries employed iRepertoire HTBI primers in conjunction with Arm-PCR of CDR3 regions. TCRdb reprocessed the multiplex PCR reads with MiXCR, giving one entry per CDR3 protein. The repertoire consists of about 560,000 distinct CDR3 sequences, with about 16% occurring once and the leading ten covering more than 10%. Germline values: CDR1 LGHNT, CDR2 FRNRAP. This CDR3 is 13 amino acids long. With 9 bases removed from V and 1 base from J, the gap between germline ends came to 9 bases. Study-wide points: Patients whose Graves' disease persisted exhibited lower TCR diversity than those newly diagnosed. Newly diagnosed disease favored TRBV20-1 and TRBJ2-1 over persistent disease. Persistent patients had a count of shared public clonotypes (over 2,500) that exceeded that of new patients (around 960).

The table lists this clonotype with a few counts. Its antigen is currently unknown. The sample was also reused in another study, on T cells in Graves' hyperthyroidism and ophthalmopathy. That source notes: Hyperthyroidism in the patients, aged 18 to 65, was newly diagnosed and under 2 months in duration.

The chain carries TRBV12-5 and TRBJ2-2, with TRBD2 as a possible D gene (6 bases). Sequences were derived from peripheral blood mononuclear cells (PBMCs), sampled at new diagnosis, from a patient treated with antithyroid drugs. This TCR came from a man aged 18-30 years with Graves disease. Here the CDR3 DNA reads TGTGCTAGCTGGGGAGGGAACACCGGGGAGCTGTTTTTT. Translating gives CASWGGNTGELFF.